Below, 27 T cell receptor beta chains from the same sample are listed, as sequenced in a study of blood T cell repertoires in COVID-19. Here immunoSEQ multiplex PCR was the method, and the copy in TCRdb shows in-frame clones only, minus some. The sample consists of about 240,000 clones, 85% of them appearing once. Sequenced: peripheral blood. These receptors were obtained from an older woman with active or convalescent COVID-19.

The V gene is TRBV14, the J gene TRBJ2-1, with 10 bases matching TRBD2. Looked up from germline, CDR1 is SGHDN and CDR2 is FVKESK. Trimming took 9 bases from V and 6 from J; bases not matched to a gene: 8. The CDR3 extends over 14 amino acids. The CDR3 bases are TGTGCCAGTCAACTTAGCGGGGGGTTCAATGAGCAGTTCTTC. Encoded protein: CASQLSGGFNEQFF.

The rearrangement joins TRBV7-9 to TRBJ1-4, with D possibly matching TRBD1 (6 bases). Germline lookup yields CDR1 SEHNR and CDR2 FQNEAQ (reference sequence). The CDR3 consists of 15 residues. V lost 6 bases and J 10 bases, leaving 21 bases between the germline ends. The chain's CDR3 is CASSQRSGVDGKLFF. CDR3 sequence (DNA): TGTGCCAGCAGTCAACGGTCAGGGGTGGATGGAAAACTGTTTTTT.

The chain uses TRBV7-9 and TRBJ2-1, with D possibly TRBD1 on 6 matching bases. Looked up from germline, CDR1 is SEHNR and CDR2 is FQNEAQ (reference sequence). CDR3 size: 15 residues. Between the trimmed V and J ends, which lost 2 bases and 1 base, there was a span of 9 bases. The CDR3, as DNA: TGTGCCAGCAGCTTAAGCAGGGGTTCCTACAATGAGCAGTTCTTC. This translates into CASSLSRGSYNEQFF.

The chain joins TRBV28 to TRBJ2-7, with 9 nucleotides matching TRBD2. Germline CDR1 is MDHEN and CDR2 is SYDVKM. The length of the CDR3 is 14 residues. V trimming: 5 bases; J trimming: 4 bases; junction bases outside the gene matches: 6. CDR3 loop: CASSAASGDYEQYV. CDR3 bases: TGTGCCAGCAGTGCGGCTAGCGGGGATTACGAGCAGTACGTC.

This clone appeared a few times. This sequence joins TRBV7-2 and TRBJ2-1; tentatively, D is TRBD2 (6 bases). With 5 bases removed from V and 8 bases from J, the gap between germline ends came to 19 bases. The CDR3 has 15 residues. Germline loops: CDR1 SGHTA, CDR2 FQGNSA. The CDR3 region has the DNA TGTGCCAGCAGCCCGGAGGGTCGGAACTGGGATGAGCAGTTCTTC. The encoded protein is CASSPEGRNWDEQFF.

The chain recombines TRBV5-4 with TRBJ2-5; 7 nucleotides line up with TRBD1. This CDR3 has 15 amino acids. V gave up 3 bases and J gave up 3 bases; unmatched junction bases: 8. The V gene's germline CDR1 is SGHNT and CDR2 YYREEE (reference sequence). The CDR3 sequence is CASSSTGTEEETQYF. The CDR3 nucleotides are TGTGCCAGCAGCTCCACCGGGACAGAAGAAGAGACCCAGTACTTC.

As for this clone: The junction and the germline gene differ at one end; a read error may be behind it. This sequence joins TRBV7-2 and TRBJ1-1, with 7 positions matching TRBD1. Germline V lookup: CDR1 SGHTA, CDR2 FQGNSA. The CDR3 covers 14 residues. The CDR3 DNA reads TGTGCCAGCAGTTTAGACAGGGTGCGAACTGAAGCTTTCTTT. This translates into CASSLDRVRTEAFF.

The chain carries TRBV4-1 and TRBJ2-3, with 10 bases that match TRBD2. CDR1 MGHRA and CDR2 YSYEKL come from the germline V gene. After removal of 4 bases from V and 1 base from J, the junction contained 17 bases not matched to a gene. The CDR3 runs to 20 residues. The CDR3 region has the DNA TGCGCCAGCAGCCGATTACTAGAGGCTAGCGGGAGAAGGCGCACAGATACGCAGTATTTT. As protein: CASSRLLEASGRRRTDTQYF.

CDR3 region: CASGTASYEQYV. The DNA for the CDR3 is TGTGCCAGTGGGACAGCCTCCTACGAGCAGTACGTC. The rearrangement joins TRBV27 to TRBJ2-7; 7 bases agree with TRBD1. This CDR3 comprises 12 residues. J lost 0 bases, V lost 9 bases, and 2 bases had no gene match. The V gene's germline CDR1 is MNHEY and CDR2 SMNVEV (reference sequence).

This clone was observed a few times. The J gene is TRBJ2-2, the V gene TRBV10-1; D is perhaps TRBD1 (5 bases). The length of the CDR3 is 16 residues. Trimming stripped 7 bases from V and 3 bases from J, with 18 bases between. CDR1 and CDR2 from the germline V gene are WNHNN and SYGVQD (reference sequence). The CDR3 DNA reads TGCGCCAGCATCCGCCCAGAGGACACCTACACCGGGGAGCTGTTTTTT. The encoded protein is CASIRPEDTYTGELFF.

This chain joins TRBV5-4 and TRBJ1-2; D is uncertain. Germline values: CDR1 SGHNT, CDR2 YYREEE (reference sequence). V gave up 3 bases and J gave up 8 bases, with 14 bases separating them. The CDR3 length is 13 residues. The CDR3 coding sequence is TGTGCCAGCAGCTCCAGGCCTATAAGCGGCTACACCTTC. Translation gives CASSSRPISGYTF.

The genes are TRBV6-6 and TRBJ2-1; 10 bases agree with TRBD2. The CDR3 is 15 residues long. In germline, CDR1 is MNHNY, CDR2 SVGAGI (reference sequence). Losses at the gene ends were 7 bases for V and 7 bases for J; bases not matched to a gene: 10. The CDR3 DNA reads TGTGCCAGCATTACGAGTAGCGGGAGGTTTAATGAGCAGTTCTTC. It specifies CASITSSGRFNEQFF.

As DNA, the CDR3 is TGTGCCAGCAGCTTTGACCGGGGCTCTGGAAACACCATATATTTT. As protein: CASSFDRGSGNTIYF. This rearrangement joins TRBV7-3 to TRBJ1-3, with D hard to call. This CDR3 spans 15 amino acids. V was cut by 3 bases and J by 0 bases, with 9 bases left in between. Germline lookup yields CDR1 SGHTA and CDR2 FQGTGA.

The chain is built from TRBV6-1 and TRBJ1-3; 8 nucleotides line up with TRBD1. The CDR3 consists of 17 residues. Trimming cost V 1 base and J 4 bases; bases outside gene matches: 9. CDR1 is MNHNS and CDR2 is SASEGT in the germline V gene. The CDR3: CASSEGLNRGSGNTIYF. The CDR3 DNA sequence: TGTGCCAGCAGTGAAGGCTTGAACAGGGGGTCAGGAAACACCATATATTTT.

The table lists this clone with a count of one. J is TRBJ2-3 and V is TRBV19, with 8 bases matching TRBD2. Germline CDR1 is LNHDA and CDR2 is SQIVND (reference sequence). V lost 2 bases to trimming and J lost 6 bases; unmatched junction nucleotides: 10. CDR3 length: 16 residues. CDR3 protein: CASSIFGTGGPDTQYF. The CDR3 DNA follows: TGTGCCAGTAGTATATTTGGGACGGGAGGGCCGGATACGCAGTATTTT.

J is TRBJ2-7 and V is TRBV2, with D tentatively TRBD1 or TRBD2 (5 bases each). CDR1 and CDR2 from the germline V gene are SNHLY and FYNNEI. This CDR3 is 13 amino acids long. Trimming took off 7 bases at V and 0 bases at J, with 10 bases between the two ends. The CDR3 spells CASIEGSSYEQYF. In DNA form, the CDR3 reads TGTGCCAGCATTGAGGGGAGCTCCTACGAGCAGTACTTC.

V is TRBV19 and J is TRBJ2-3, with D possibly being TRBD2 (5 bases). This CDR3 has 15 amino acids. Trimming took off 5 bases at V and 4 bases at J, with 16 bases between the two ends. CDR1 and CDR2 (germline): LNHDA, SQIVND (reference sequence). The CDR3 reads CASSRSDWAADTQYF. The DNA for the CDR3 is TGTGCCAGTAGTCGGTCGGACTGGGCGGCAGATACGCAGTATTTT.

This clone was counted between two and nine times. J is TRBJ2-7 and V is TRBV7-6; the match to TRBD2 covers 11 bases. The J segment lost 6 bases and the V segment lost 3 bases, leaving 4 bases of the junction unmatched. Germline V lookup: CDR1 SGHVS, CDR2 FNYEAQ. This CDR3 has 14 residues. The CDR3 sequence is CASSLQLAGAEQYF. For the CDR3, the DNA is TGTGCCAGCAGCTTGCAACTAGCGGGAGCCGAGCAGTACTTC.

This rearrangement joins TRBV19 to TRBJ2-1; a weak D match, TRBD2 (5 bases). CDR1 is LNHDA and CDR2 is SQIVND in the germline V gene (reference sequence). Trimming took 7 bases from V and 4 from J, leaving 17 bases between them. The CDR3 loop spans 15 amino acids. This CDR3 is CASNGIGSPYNEQFF. CDR3 DNA: TGTGCCAGTAACGGGATAGGGTCCCCGTACAATGAGCAGTTCTTC. Complete variable domain (other parts from reference TRBV19 and TRBJ2-1): DGGITQSPKYLFRKEGQNVTLSCEQNLNHDAMYWYRQDPGQGLRLIYYSQIVNDFQKGDIAEGYSVSREKKESFPLTVTSAQKNPTAFYLCASNGIGSPYNEQFFGPGTRLTVL.

This clone was observed a single time. The V gene is TRBV5-8, the J gene TRBJ2-5; a weak D match, TRBD1 (6 bases). The CDR3 runs to 15 residues. The V end was cut by 0 bases, the J end by 2 bases, with 11 bases between. CDR1 is SGHTS and CDR2 is YDEGEE in the germline V gene. Here the CDR3 DNA reads TGTGCCAGCAGCTTGGTGGCAGGGGTTCAAGAGACCCAGTACTTC. Translation gives CASSLVAGVQETQYF.

A few counts support this clone. The V call is TRBV5-6, the J call TRBJ1-2, with unresolved D. There are 14 residues in the CDR3. The V end was cut by 4 bases, the J end by 2 bases, with 12 bases between. CDR1 and CDR2 from the germline V gene are SGHDT and YYEEEE. The CDR3 is CASSPGTGNYGYTF. CDR3 coding DNA: TGTGCCAGCAGCCCCGGAACGGGGAACTATGGCTACACCTTC. Based on the CDR3 plus reference TRBV5-6 and TRBJ1-2, the full variable domain is DAGVTQSPTHLIKTRGQQVTLRCSPKSGHDTVSWYQQALGQGPQFIFQYYEEEERQRGNFPDRFSGHQFPNYSSELNVNALLLGDSALYLCASSPGTGNYGYTFGSGTRLTVV.

This chain connects TRBV11-1 to TRBJ2-1, with D possibly TRBD2 on 6 matching bases. CDR1 is SGHAT and CDR2 is FQDESV in the germline V gene (reference sequence). This CDR3 has 16 residues. The germline V and J ends were trimmed by 5 bases and 7 bases, with 21 bases remaining between them. The CDR3 DNA sequence: TGTGCCAGCAGCCCATGGGTGACAGCGGGCGGGAATGAGCAGTTCTTC. It yields the protein CASSPWVTAGGNEQFF.

J is TRBJ2-2 and V is TRBV5-1, with 7 bases fitting TRBD1. V lost 1 base, J lost 3 bases, and 3 bases stayed unmatched. The CDR3 length is 15 residues. Looked up from germline, CDR1 is SGHRS and CDR2 is YFSETQ. The CDR3 DNA reads as TGCGCCAGCAGCTTGACAGGGGTACACACCGGGGAGCTGTTTTTT. Translating it yields CASSLTGVHTGELFF. Complete variable domain (other parts from reference TRBV5-1 and TRBJ2-2): KAGVTQTPRYLIKTRGQQVTLSCSPISGHRSVSWYQQTPGQGLQFLFEYFSETQRNKGNFPGRFSGRQFSNSRSEMNVSTLELGDSALYLCASSLTGVHTGELFFGEGSRLTVL.

V is TRBV11-3 and J is TRBJ2-3; D remains unclear. Looked up from germline, CDR1 is SGHNT and CDR2 is YENEEA. The CDR3 loop spans 12 amino acids. Trimming cost V 4 bases and J 2 bases, with 4 bases left between them. CDR3 coding DNA: TGTGCCAGCAGCTCGTCCACAGATACGCAGTATTTT. Encoded protein: CASSSSTDTQYF. Full variable domain (rest looked up from reference TRBV11-3 and TRBJ2-3): EAGVVQSPRYKIIEKKQPVAFWCNPISGHNTLYWYLQNLGQGPELLIRYENEEAVDDSQLPKDRFSAERLKGVDSTLKIQPAELGDSAVYLCASSSSTDTQYFGPGTRLTVL.

Comments on this clone: A much larger clone lies a single base off, so this may be a read error. V gene TRBV11-2 combines with J gene TRBJ1-1; no clear D gene. The CDR3 is 12 amino acids. Germline V gene data show CDR1 as SGHAT and CDR2 as FQNNGV. The V end lost 1 base, the J end lost 6 bases, and 6 bases lay between the germline ends. CDR3 DNA sequence: TGTGCCAGCAGCTTAGGGCAGGCTGAAGCTTTCTTT. Its translation is CASSLGQAEAFF.

The count of this clone is one. CDR3 amino acids: CASSLEPRLGQYF. For the CDR3, the DNA is TGTGCCAGCAGCTTAGAGCCCAGGCTTGGGCAGTATTTT. The rearrangement joins TRBV7-9 to TRBJ2-3; no firm D call. The CDR3 totals 13 residues. Trimming cost V 1 base and J 11 bases, with 13 bases left between them. From germline, CDR1 is SEHNR and CDR2 FQNEAQ (reference sequence).

The V and J genes are TRBV25-1 and TRBJ2-7; 10 bases map to TRBD1. CDR3 length: 16 residues. Germline V gene data show CDR1 as MGHDK and CDR2 as SYGVNS. Trimming removed 3 bases from V and 1 base from J; junction bases left unmatched: 6. CDR3 amino acids: CASSDEDRGYSYEQYF. The CDR3 coding sequence is TGTGCCAGCAGTGACGAGGACAGGGGGTATTCCTACGAGCAGTACTTC.